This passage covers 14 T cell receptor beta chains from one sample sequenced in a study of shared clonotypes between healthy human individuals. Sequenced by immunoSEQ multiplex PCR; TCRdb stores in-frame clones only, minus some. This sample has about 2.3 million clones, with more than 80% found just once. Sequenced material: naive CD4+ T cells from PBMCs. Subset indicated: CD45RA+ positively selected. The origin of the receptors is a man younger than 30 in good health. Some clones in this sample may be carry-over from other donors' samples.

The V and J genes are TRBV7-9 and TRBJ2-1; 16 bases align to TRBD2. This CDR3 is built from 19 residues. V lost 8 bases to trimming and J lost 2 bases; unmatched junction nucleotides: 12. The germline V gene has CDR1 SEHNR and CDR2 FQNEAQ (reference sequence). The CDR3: CASRGPGLAGGPAYNEQFF. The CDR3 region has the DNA TGTGCCAGCCGAGGCCCGGGACTAGCGGGAGGGCCGGCCTACAATGAGCAGTTCTTC.

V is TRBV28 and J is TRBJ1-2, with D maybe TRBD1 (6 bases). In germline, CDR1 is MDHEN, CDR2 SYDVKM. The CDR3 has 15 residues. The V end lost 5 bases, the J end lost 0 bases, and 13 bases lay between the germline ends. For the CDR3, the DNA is TGTGCCAGCAGTGCCCCCGGACAGACTAACTATGGCTACACCTTC. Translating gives CASSAPGQTNYGYTF.

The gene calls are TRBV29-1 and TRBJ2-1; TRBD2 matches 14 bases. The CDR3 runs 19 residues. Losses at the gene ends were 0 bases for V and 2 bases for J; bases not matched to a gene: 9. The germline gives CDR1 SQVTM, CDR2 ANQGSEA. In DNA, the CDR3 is TGCAGCGTTGAAGATCTAGGGACTAGCGGGAGTCTCGCCTACAATGAGCAGTTCTTC. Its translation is CSVEDLGTSGSLAYNEQFF.

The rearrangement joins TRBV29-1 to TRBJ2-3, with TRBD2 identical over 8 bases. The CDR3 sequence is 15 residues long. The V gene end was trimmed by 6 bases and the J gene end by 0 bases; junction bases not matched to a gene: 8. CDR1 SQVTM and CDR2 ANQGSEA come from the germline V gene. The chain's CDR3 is CSVPTSVSSTDTQYF. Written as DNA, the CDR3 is TGCAGCGTGCCGACTAGCGTGTCTAGCACAGATACGCAGTATTTT.

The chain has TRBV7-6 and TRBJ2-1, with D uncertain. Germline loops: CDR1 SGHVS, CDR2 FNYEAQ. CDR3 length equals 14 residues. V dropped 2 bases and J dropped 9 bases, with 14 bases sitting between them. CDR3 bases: TGTGCCAGCAGCTTAAGAAGGCTCTCTGGTGAGCAGTTCTTC. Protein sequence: CASSLRRLSGEQFF.

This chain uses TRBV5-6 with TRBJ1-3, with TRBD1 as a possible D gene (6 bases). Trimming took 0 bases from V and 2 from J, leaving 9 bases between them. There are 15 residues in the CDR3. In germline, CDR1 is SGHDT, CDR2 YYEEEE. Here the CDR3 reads CASSLEGVPGNTIYF. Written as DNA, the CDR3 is TGTGCCAGCAGCTTGGAGGGGGTCCCTGGAAACACCATATATTTT.

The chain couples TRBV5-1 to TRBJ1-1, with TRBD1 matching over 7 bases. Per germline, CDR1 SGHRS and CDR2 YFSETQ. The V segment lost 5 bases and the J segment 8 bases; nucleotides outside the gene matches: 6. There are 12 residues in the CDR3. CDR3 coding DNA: TGCGCCAGCAGTCCGGGACAGAACGAAGCTTTCTTT. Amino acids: CASSPGQNEAFF.

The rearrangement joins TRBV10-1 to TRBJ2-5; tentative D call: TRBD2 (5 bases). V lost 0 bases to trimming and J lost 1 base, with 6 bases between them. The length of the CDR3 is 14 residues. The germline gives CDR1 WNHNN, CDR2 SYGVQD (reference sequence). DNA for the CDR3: TGCGCCAGCAGTGAGTCGAGGGCCCAAGAGACCCAGTACTTC. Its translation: CASSESRAQETQYF.

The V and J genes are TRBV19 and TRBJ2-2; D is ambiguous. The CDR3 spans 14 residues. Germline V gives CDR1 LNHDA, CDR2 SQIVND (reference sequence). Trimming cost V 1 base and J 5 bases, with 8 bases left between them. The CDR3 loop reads CASSIVVGTGELFF. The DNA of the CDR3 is TGTGCCAGTAGTATAGTGGTGGGGACCGGGGAGCTGTTTTTT.

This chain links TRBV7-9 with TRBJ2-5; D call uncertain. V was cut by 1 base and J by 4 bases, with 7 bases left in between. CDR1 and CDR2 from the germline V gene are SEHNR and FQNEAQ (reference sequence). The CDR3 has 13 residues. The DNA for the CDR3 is TGTGCCAGCAGCTTAGTAGATGGAGAGACCCAGTACTTC. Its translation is CASSLVDGETQYF.

Here the CDR3 DNA reads TGTGCCAGCAGCTTGGTTGACGCCGGGGAGCTGTTTTTT. It encodes CASSLVDAGELFF. The J gene is TRBJ2-2, the V gene TRBV5-4; no clear D. The length of the CDR3 is 13 residues. Germline-derived CDR1 and CDR2 are SGHNT and YYREEE (reference sequence). The V gene lost 0 bases and the J gene lost 6 bases, with 6 bases spanning the gap.

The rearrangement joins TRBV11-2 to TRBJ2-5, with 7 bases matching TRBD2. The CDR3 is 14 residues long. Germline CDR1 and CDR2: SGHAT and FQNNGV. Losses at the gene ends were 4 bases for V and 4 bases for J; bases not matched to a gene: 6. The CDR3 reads CASSYKTSAETQYF. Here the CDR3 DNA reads TGTGCCAGCAGCTACAAAACTAGCGCAGAGACCCAGTACTTC.

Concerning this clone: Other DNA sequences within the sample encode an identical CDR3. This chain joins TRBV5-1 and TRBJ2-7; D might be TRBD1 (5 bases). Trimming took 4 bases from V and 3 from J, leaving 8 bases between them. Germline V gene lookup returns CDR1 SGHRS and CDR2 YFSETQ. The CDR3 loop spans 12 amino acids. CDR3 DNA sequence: TGCGCCAGCAGCAGTCAGGGCTACGAGCAGTACTTC. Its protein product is CASSSQGYEQYF.

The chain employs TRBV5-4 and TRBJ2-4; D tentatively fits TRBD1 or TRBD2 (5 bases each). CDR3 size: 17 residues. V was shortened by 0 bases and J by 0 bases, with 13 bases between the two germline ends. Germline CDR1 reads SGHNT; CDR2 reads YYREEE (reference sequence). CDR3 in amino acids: CASSLGGTDLAKNIQYF. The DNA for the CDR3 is TGTGCCAGCAGCTTGGGGGGGACGGATCTAGCCAAAAACATTCAGTACTTC. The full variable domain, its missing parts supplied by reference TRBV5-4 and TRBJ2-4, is ETGVTQSPTHLIKTRGQQVTLRCSSQSGHNTVSWYQQALGQGPQFIFQYYREEENGRGNFPPRFSGLQFPNYSSELNVNALELDDSALYLCASSLGGTDLAKNIQYFGAGTRLSVL.